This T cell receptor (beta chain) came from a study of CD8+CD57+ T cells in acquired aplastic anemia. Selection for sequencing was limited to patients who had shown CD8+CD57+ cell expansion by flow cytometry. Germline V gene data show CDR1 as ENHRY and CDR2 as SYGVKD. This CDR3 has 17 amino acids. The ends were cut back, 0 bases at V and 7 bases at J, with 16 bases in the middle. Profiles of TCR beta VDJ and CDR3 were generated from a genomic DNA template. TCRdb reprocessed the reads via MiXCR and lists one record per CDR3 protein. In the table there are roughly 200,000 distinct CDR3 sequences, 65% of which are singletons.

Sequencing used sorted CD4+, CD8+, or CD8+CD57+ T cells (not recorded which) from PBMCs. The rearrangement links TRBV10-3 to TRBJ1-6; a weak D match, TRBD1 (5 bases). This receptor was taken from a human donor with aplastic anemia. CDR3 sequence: CAISESWSVEGNSPLHF. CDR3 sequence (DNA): TGTGCCATCAGTGAGTCATGGTCCGTGGAGGGGAATTCACCCCTCCACTTT.